Here is one TCR beta chain with its context. These data originate in a study of T cell repertoires in cytomegalovirus infection. The CDR3 sequence is 13 residues long. Trimming shortened V by 6 bases and J by 10 bases, and 16 bases separated the two germline ends. Germline V lookup: CDR1 LGHNT, CDR2 FRNRAP. Via MiXCR, TCRdb re-called the reads, giving one row per CDR3 protein. Counted here are 490,000 or so distinct CDR3 sequences, approximately 10% occurring once; the ten biggest clones make up about 9.4%. The sequenced sample consisted of PBMCs. V usage is TRBV12-5 and J usage is TRBJ2-1; D not resolved. The receptor was isolated from a human donor in good health (CMV status not recorded). Some clones in this sample may be carry-over from other donors' samples. The CDR3 coding sequence is TGTGCTAGTGGGCTCCAGACTCCCAGGGAGCAGTTCTTC. It yields the protein CASGLQTPREQFF. Filled out from reference TRBV12-5 and TRBJ2-1, the complete variable domain reads DARVTQTPRHKVTEMGQEVTMRCQPILGHNTVFWYRQTMMQGLELLAYFRNRAPLDDSGMPKDRFSAEMPDATLATLKIQPSEPRDSAVYFCASGLQTPREQFFGPGTRLTVL.